The 26 T cell receptor beta chains below come from one sample, sequenced in a study of OX40 agonist ivuxolimab in advanced cancers. The table came from immunoSEQ multiplex PCR; TCRdb's copy has only in-frame clones and leaves some out. The data show some 46,000 clones, over 90% seen once. Sequencing was performed on CD4+ or CD8+ T cells sorted from blood, taken in a trial of the OX40 agonist ivuxolimab. Source of these receptors: an adult with an advanced solid tumor such as melanoma, head and neck, liver or kidney cancer.

The gene calls are TRBV7-6 and TRBJ1-5; 10 bases fit TRBD1. There are 16 residues in the CDR3. J lost 7 bases, V lost 5 bases, and 11 bases had no gene match. CDR1 SGHVS and CDR2 FNYEAQ come from the germline V gene. The CDR3 DNA reads as TGTGCCAGCAGCCAAGCAGTAGGACAGGGGGGGCAGCCCCAGCATTTT. Translation: CASSQAVGQGGQPQHF.

V usage is TRBV13 and J usage is TRBJ1-6; no clear D. Trimming removed 6 bases at V and 9 bases at J, with 12 bases between. Germline CDR1 reads PRHDT; CDR2 reads FYEKMQ (reference sequence). This CDR3 has 13 amino acids. The chain's CDR3 is CASRLGLGSPLHF. The CDR3 nucleotides are TGTGCCAGCAGACTTGGTCTAGGTTCACCCCTCCACTTT.

The CDR3 protein is CASSLDQDNYGYTF. The CDR3 bases are TGTGCCAGCAGCTTAGACCAGGATAACTATGGCTACACCTTC. The chain is built from TRBV7-8 and TRBJ1-2; D is unresolved. The germline V gene has CDR1 SGHVS and CDR2 FQNEAQ. Trimming cost V 1 base and J 1 base, with 7 bases left between them. The CDR3 consists of 14 residues.

This clone was observed once. The V gene is TRBV28, the J gene TRBJ2-6, with D perhaps matching TRBD1 (6 bases). From germline, CDR1 is MDHEN and CDR2 SYDVKM. V gave up 4 bases and J gave up 3 bases, with 13 bases separating them. This CDR3 is 16 amino acids long. CDR3 sequence: CASSYGAGDGANVLTF. For the CDR3, the DNA is TGTGCCAGCAGTTATGGAGCAGGGGATGGGGCCAACGTCCTGACTTTC.

V and J are TRBV29-1 and TRBJ2-3; 10 bases match TRBD2. Germline CDR1 is SQVTM and CDR2 is ANQGSEA. Trimming removed 3 bases from V and 3 bases from J; junction bases left unmatched: 9. The length of the CDR3 is 16 residues. CDR3 nucleotide sequence: TGCAGCGTTGAGGTTACGCTAGCGGGAGTTACAGATACGCAGTATTTT. It specifies CSVEVTLAGVTDTQYF.

The chain carries TRBV7-6 and TRBJ2-7; perhaps TRBD2 as D (5 bases). Between the trimmed V and J ends, which lost 4 bases and 6 bases, there was a span of 13 bases. CDR3 length: 13 amino acids. The germline V gene encodes CDR1 SGHVS and CDR2 FNYEAQ. The CDR3 loop is CASSSDIGGEQYF. CDR3 sequence (DNA): TGTGCCAGCAGCTCCGACATTGGAGGCGAGCAGTACTTC.

The genes are TRBV19 and TRBJ2-7, with D perhaps TRBD1 or TRBD2 (5 bases each). CDR3 length equals 13 residues. CDR1 and CDR2 (germline): LNHDA, SQIVND (reference sequence). The V end lost 6 bases, the J end lost 3 bases, and 12 bases lay between the germline ends. The CDR3 is CASRRDAGYEQYF. CDR3 nucleotides: TGTGCCAGTAGAAGGGACGCGGGCTACGAGCAGTACTTC.

This rearrangement joins TRBV11-3 to TRBJ2-1; D is uncertain. The CDR3 extends over 16 amino acids. Germline CDR1 reads SGHNT; CDR2 reads YENEEA. V gave up 5 bases and J gave up 3 bases, with 17 bases separating them. The CDR3 bases are TGTGCCAGCAGCCGTTCCCGGGCGCCTTACTACAATGAGCAGTTCTTC. Encoded protein: CASSRSRAPYYNEQFF.

This clone was recorded once. V gene TRBV7-3 combines with J gene TRBJ2-5; 7 bases are a match to TRBD2. The V gene's germline CDR1 is SGHTA and CDR2 FQGTGA. The V gene end was trimmed by 2 bases and the J gene end by 4 bases; junction bases not matched to a gene: 4. This CDR3 spans 14 amino acids. CDR3 in amino acids: CASSLAGRGETQYF. The CDR3 nucleotides are TGTGCCAGCAGCTTAGCAGGGAGGGGAGAGACCCAGTACTTC. The full variable domain, in which reference TRBV7-3 and TRBJ2-5 provide the parts outside the CDR3, is GAGVSQTPSNKVTEKGKYVELRCDPISGHTALYWYRQSLGQGPEFLIYFQGTGAADDSGLPNDRFFAVRPEGSVSTLKIQRTERGDSAVYLCASSLAGRGETQYFGPGTRLLVL.

J is TRBJ1-4 and V is TRBV2; tentatively, D is TRBD1 (6 bases). Germline CDR1 and CDR2: SNHLY and FYNNEI. V gave up 6 bases and J gave up 0 bases, with 11 bases separating them. This CDR3 spans 15 amino acids. In DNA, the CDR3 is TGTGCCAGCAGGGCGACAGGTTCAACTAATGAAAAACTGTTTTTT. It specifies CASRATGSTNEKLFF. The full variable domain, its missing parts supplied by reference TRBV2 and TRBJ1-4, is EPEVTQTPSHQVTQMGQEVILRCVPISNHLYFYWYRQILGQKVEFLVSFYNNEISEKSEIFDDQFSVERPDGSNFTLKIRSTKLEDSAMYFCASRATGSTNEKLFFGSGTQLSVL.

The chain uses TRBV6-1 and TRBJ1-2; 7 nucleotides agree with TRBD1. This CDR3 spans 13 amino acids. In germline, CDR1 is MNHNS, CDR2 SASEGT. Trimming at V came to 8 bases and at J to 4 bases, leaving 7 bases not matched to a gene. The CDR3 DNA is TGTGCCAGCGAAAGGGGGCAGGGCTATGGCTACACCTTC. Amino acids: CASERGQGYGYTF.

This chain links TRBV6-4 with TRBJ2-5, with D possibly being TRBD1 (6 bases). Germline V gives CDR1 MRHNA, CDR2 SNTAGT. With 6 bases removed from V and 5 bases from J, the gap between germline ends came to 16 bases. The CDR3 has 14 amino acids. Here the CDR3 reads CASRRTGSGETQYF. For the CDR3, the DNA is TGTGCCAGCAGGAGAACAGGGTCAGGGGAGACCCAGTACTTC.

This rearrangement joins TRBV6-5 to TRBJ2-2, with 9 bases aligning to TRBD2. Losses at the gene ends were 3 bases for V and 4 bases for J; bases not matched to a gene: 3. The CDR3 runs 15 residues. The germline gives CDR1 MNHEY, CDR2 SVGAGI. For the CDR3, the DNA is TGTGCCAGCAGTTATAGCGGGAGTCTCACCGGGGAGCTGTTTTTT. It is translated as CASSYSGSLTGELFF.

The J gene is TRBJ2-1, the V gene TRBV7-9; no reliable D call. There are 13 residues in the CDR3. CDR1 and CDR2 from the germline V gene are SEHNR and FQNEAQ (reference sequence). Trimming removed 1 base from V and 3 bases from J, with 4 bases in between. DNA for the CDR3: TGTGCCAGCAGCTTAGACTACTACAATGAGCAGTTCTTC. This sequence encodes CASSLDYYNEQFF. Together with reference TRBV7-9 and TRBJ2-1, the CDR3 gives the full variable domain: DTGVSQNPRHKITKRGQNVTFRCDPISEHNRLYWYRQTLGQGPEFLTYFQNEAQLEKSRLLSDRFSAERPKGSFSTLEIQRTEQGDSAMYLCASSLDYYNEQFFGPGTRLTVL.

V is TRBV27 and J is TRBJ2-3; D is perhaps TRBD2 (5 bases). The CDR3 extends over 14 amino acids. Germline V lookup: CDR1 MNHEY, CDR2 SMNVEV (reference sequence). Trimming cost V 5 bases and J 13 bases, with 22 bases left between them. The CDR3 reads CASSPQNTQYGEYF. CDR3 bases: TGTGCCAGCAGTCCTCAGAATACCCAGTACGGGGAGTATTTT.

This chain joins TRBV14 and TRBJ2-1; the D gene could be TRBD1 or TRBD2 (6 bases each). The V gene's germline CDR1 is SGHDN and CDR2 FVKESK. This CDR3 has 16 amino acids. The ends were cut back, 1 base at V and 2 bases at J, with 12 bases in the middle. CDR3 sequence (DNA): TGTGCCAGCAGCCAAGCGTGGCGGGACACCTACAATGAGCAGTTCTTC. It is translated as CASSQAWRDTYNEQFF.

The genes are TRBV5-6 and TRBJ1-2, with unresolved D. V was shortened by 0 bases and J by 0 bases, with 6 bases between the two germline ends. CDR3 length: 14 amino acids. Per germline, CDR1 SGHDT and CDR2 YYEEEE. The CDR3 is CASSLDPPNYGYTF. Here the CDR3 DNA reads TGTGCCAGCAGCTTGGACCCTCCTAACTATGGCTACACCTTC.

V and J are TRBV5-1 and TRBJ2-7; tentatively, D is TRBD2 (6 bases). This CDR3 is built from 13 residues. The V and J ends lost 5 bases and 2 bases respectively, with 11 bases between them. CDR1 and CDR2 (germline): SGHRS, YFSETQ. The CDR3 sequence is CASRLGLPYEQYF. CDR3 bases: TGCGCCAGCAGACTGGGACTCCCCTACGAGCAGTACTTC.

This chain joins TRBV9 and TRBJ1-2, with 8 bases lining up with TRBD1. V was clipped by 0 bases and J by 2 bases; unmatched bases: 0. The CDR3 length is 14 residues. Germline lookup yields CDR1 SGDLS and CDR2 YYNGEE. The CDR3 DNA follows: TGTGCCAGCAGCGTAGGGGACAGGAACTATGGCTACACCTTC. Residues: CASSVGDRNYGYTF.

This sequence joins TRBV6-5 and TRBJ2-7; 8 nucleotides align to TRBD1. The CDR3 runs to 14 residues. CDR1 and CDR2 (germline): MNHEY, SVGAGI. V lost 6 bases, J lost 1 base, and 5 bases stayed unmatched. CDR3 DNA: TGTGCCAGCAGCCTCGGACAGGGATCCTACGAGCAGTACTTC. Translated: CASSLGQGSYEQYF.

The CDR3 is CASSFGIANTEAFF. For the CDR3, the DNA is TGTGCCAGCAGCTTTGGGATCGCGAACACTGAAGCTTTCTTT. The rearrangement uses TRBV7-2 and TRBJ1-1; D uncertain. Trimming left V 3 bases short and J 1 base short, with 9 bases between. Germline V CDR1 and CDR2: SGHTA, FQGNSA. This CDR3 spans 14 amino acids.

The genes are TRBV6-1 and TRBJ2-7; either TRBD1 or TRBD2 may fit D (5 bases each). V shed 6 bases and J shed 5 bases, with 14 bases lying between them. CDR3 length: 13 residues. CDR1 MNHNS and CDR2 SASEGT come from the germline V gene. CDR3 amino acids: CASRGTGINEQYF. CDR3 DNA: TGTGCCAGCAGGGGGACGGGCATAAACGAGCAGTACTTC.

The rearrangement uses TRBV4-3 and TRBJ2-3; 8 bases line up with TRBD2. V trimming: 1 base; J trimming: 1 base; junction bases outside the gene matches: 7. CDR1 LGHNA and CDR2 YSLEER come from the germline V gene. This CDR3 is built from 17 residues. As DNA, the CDR3 is TGCGCCAGCAGCCAAGGGGTCGGGACTAGAGGCACAGATACGCAGTATTTT. Translating gives CASSQGVGTRGTDTQYF.

In DNA form, the CDR3 reads TGTGCCAGCGGGGCGCAGGAGAACACTGAAGCTTTCTTT. Protein: CASGAQENTEAFF. This chain uses TRBV6-5 with TRBJ1-1; TRBD1 might be the D (5 bases). Germline CDR1 is MNHEY and CDR2 is SVGAGI. The CDR3 runs to 13 residues. Trimming pared 8 bases from V and 1 base from J, leaving 11 bases between.

The chain joins TRBV5-6 to TRBJ1-4; TRBD1 agrees at 10 bases. Germline V gives CDR1 SGHDT, CDR2 YYEEEE. Trimming cost V 2 bases and J 6 bases; bases outside gene matches: 1. The CDR3 length is 14 residues. The CDR3: CASSFGQGDEKLFF. The CDR3 bases are TGTGCCAGCAGCTTCGGACAGGGGGATGAAAAACTGTTTTTT. The complete variable domain, with remaining parts taken from reference TRBV5-6 and TRBJ1-4, reads DAGVTQSPTHLIKTRGQQVTLRCSPKSGHDTVSWYQQALGQGPQFIFQYYEEEERQRGNFPDRFSGHQFPNYSSELNVNALLLGDSALYLCASSFGQGDEKLFFGSGTQLSVL.

This sequence joins TRBV9 and TRBJ2-5; 10 bases are shared with TRBD1. Unmatched junction bases numbered 4, after V lost 5 bases and J lost 0 bases. The CDR3 has 15 amino acids. CDR1 is SGDLS and CDR2 is YYNGEE in the germline V gene. The CDR3 nucleotides read TGTGCCAGCAGGCTCGGACAGGGGGACCAAGAGACCCAGTACTTC. Translating gives CASRLGQGDQETQYF.